This TCR beta chain came from a study of CXCR3-negative and CXCR3-positive naive CD8 T cells. Study-wide results and caveats: Relative to memory CD8+ cells, whose diversity was much lower, both naive subsets had comparably high diversity. It was found that naive subsets had comparable surface CD5, and TCR strength was inferred from TRB CDR3 properties.

In germline, CDR1 is SQVTM, CDR2 ANQGSEA. This CDR3 is built from 16 residues. On this clonotype itself: Antigen unknown.

Via 5' RACE with UMI labels, TRB cDNA libraries were prepared. TCRdb processed the 5' RACE reads again and assigns one entry to each CDR3 protein, with no DNA. This table holds some 130,000 distinct CDR3 sequences. The source of this sequence is a human donor in good health. Some clones in this sample may be carry-over from other donors' samples. Sequencing was performed on naive CXCR3- CD8+ T cells from blood. Stated subset: CD45RO-CCR7+CD27+CD95- naive CD8+ T cells lacking CXCR3 (TNR3-). The chain combines TRBV29-1 with TRBJ2-1; without DNA, the TCRdb call of TRBD1 cannot be checked. The CDR3 loop is CSVEDLAARSYNEQFF.